The clone carrying this TCR beta chain was counted only a few times. Its cognate antigen is unknown. TCRdb re-derived calls from the 5' RACE reads in MiXCR, one entry per CDR3 protein. There are some 1,700,000 distinct CDR3 sequences in the sample; 32% occur only once, and under 0.35% lies in the top ten. This sample stems from a study of identical twins. Overall study findings and caveats: There is a chance that invariant MAIT and iNKT cells partially muddied zero-insertion analyses.

Germline V gene data show CDR1 as MDHEN and CDR2 as SYDVKM. Trimming took 7 bases from V and 8 from J, leaving 11 bases between them. This CDR3 region has 12 residues. This TCR was sampled from a newborn girl in good health. The material sequenced was cord blood. The chain combines TRBV28 with TRBJ1-4; a weak D match, TRBD1 (6 bases). In DNA form, the CDR3 reads TGTGCCAGCAAAACCGACAGGGAAAAACTGTTTTTT. As protein: CASKTDREKLFF. The entire variable domain, with the rest obtained from reference TRBV28 and TRBJ1-4, is as follows: DVKVTQSSRYLVKRTGEKVFLECVQDMDHENMFWYRQDPGLGLRLIYFSYDVKMKEKGDIPEGYSVSREKKERFSLILESASTNQTSMYLCASKTDREKLFFGSGTQLSVL.